Many counts were recorded for the clone carrying this T cell receptor (beta chain). The target antigen is unknown. The length of the CDR3 is 15 residues. V gave up 1 base and J gave up 0 bases, with 8 bases separating them. Germline V lookup: CDR1 SEHNR, CDR2 FQNEAQ (reference sequence). TCRdb called clones again from the PCR reads with MiXCR. In the table there are just over 20,000 clones, 10% to 15% of which are singletons. Prior to thyroid surgery, none of the patients had received any treatment. This sample is part of a study of metastatic and nonmetastatic thyroid tumors. Study summary: Both malignant and benign thyroid patients supplied peripheral blood and tumor or nodule tissue samples, across which the repertoires of these patients were then compared.

Study-level points and caveats: When malignant thyroid tumors were compared with benign nodules, TCR beta diversity was reportedly significantly higher in the malignant tumors. This held in both blood and tumor samples.

The chain uses TRBV7-9 and TRBJ2-3; tentative D call: TRBD2 (6 bases). The TCR comes from a male donor with papillary thyroid cancer or a benign thyroid nodule (not recorded which). Some clones in this sample may be carry-over from other donors' samples. Source material: blood. In nucleotides, the CDR3 is TGTGCCAGCAGCTTAGTAGGGACTAGCACAGATACGCAGTATTTT. It yields the protein CASSLVGTSTDTQYF.